This T cell receptor (beta chain) stems from a study of T cells after yellow fever vaccination. For TCR, cDNA came from 5'RACE template switching, which added a universal primer site and UMIs. TCRdb processed the 5' RACE reads anew with MiXCR; each CDR3 protein has one entry. The sample lists 110,000 or so distinct CDR3 sequences, 7.2% occurring once. The table lists this clonotype with many counts. The receptor's source is a man aged 18 to 35 who received the YFV17D yellow fever vaccine. The starting material was CD4+ T cells sorted from PBMCs, obtained around 45 days after the first yellow fever vaccination.

DNA for the CDR3: TGTGCCAGCAGTTCACCGGGGCCCTACGAGCAGTACGTC. This translates into CASSSPGPYEQYV. The V call is TRBV28, the J call TRBJ2-7; tentatively, D is TRBD1 or TRBD2 (5 bases each). The CDR3 has 13 amino acids. Trimming took off 4 bases at V and 2 bases at J, with 9 bases between the two ends. Germline CDR1 reads MDHEN; CDR2 reads SYDVKM.